This T cell receptor beta chain comes out of a study of Ad26.COV2.S vaccination and SARS-CoV-2 variants. The CDR3 runs 12 residues. Trimming removed 3 bases from V and 2 bases from J, with 5 bases in between. Per germline, CDR1 SEHNR and CDR2 FQNEAQ (reference sequence). Treatment here: approximately 18 received Ad26.COV2.S at low or high dose, single or two shots; 5 received placebo; per-sample allocation not given. Following the first vaccine or placebo injection, samples were taken on day 63. Wuhan-strain spike was delivered by a replication-incompetent Ad26 vector. Here immunoSEQ multiplex PCR was the method, and the copy in TCRdb shows in-frame clones only, minus some. The sample lists fewer than 600,000 clones; about 89% were seen once.

Sequenced here: peripheral blood, sampled in a trial of Ad26.COV2.S vaccine versus placebo. V and J are TRBV7-9 and TRBJ2-7; no clear D gene. The source of this sequence is a person aged 18-60 years who received the Ad26.COV2.S COVID-19 vaccine or a placebo. In DNA, the CDR3 is TGTGCCAGCAGCTTCTTAACCTACGAGCAGTACTTC. Protein: CASSFLTYEQYF.